These T cell receptor beta chains were read from a single sample in a study of beta chain features in type 1 diabetes. Using immunoSEQ multiplex PCR, the repertoire was profiled, and TCRdb retains in-frame clones only, with some absent. The sample contains about 160,000 clones, less than 10% of which appear only once. Specimen: central memory CD4+ T cells from blood. The receptors come from a man in his late teens or twenties with type 1 diabetes. The CDR3 runs from the conserved cysteine through the conserved F or W. Each record gives: CDR3 DNA, CDR3 protein, clone size, V gene, D gene, J gene. The D gene is left open where the match is weak. The listing skips clone size in some rows; elsewhere it reads once, few, many or a size class.

TGTGCCAGCTCACCGGAGACAGGGGGAGGCTATGGCTACACCTTC	CASSPETGGGYGYTF	few	TRBV18	TRBD1	TRBJ1-2
TGTGCCAGCAGGCAAAACCGGGGATCCTACGAGCAGTACTTC	CASRQNRGSYEQYF	NA	TRBV27	NA	TRBJ2-7
TGTGCCAGCAGAGCCGGGACTAGCGGGGGTGAGACCCAGTACTTC	CASRAGTSGGETQYF	few	TRBV6-5	TRBD2	TRBJ2-5
TGTGCCAGCAGCGCCCGGAGTAGCGGGGATAATAATGAGCAGTTCTTC	CASSARSSGDNNEQFF	few	TRBV9	TRBD2	TRBJ2-1
TGTGCCAGCTCACCACCCCCGCGGGGGGGCGCGGAGACCCAGTACTTC	CASSPPPRGGAETQYF	NA	TRBV18	TRBD2	TRBJ2-5
TGCGCCAGCAGGTCGGCGGCGGGCACAGATACGCAGTATTTT	CASRSAAGTDTQYF	NA	TRBV5-1	NA	TRBJ2-3
TGTGCCAGCAGCGAGTTGCTAGCGGGAGGCGAGCAGTACTTC	CASSELLAGGEQYF	many	TRBV9	TRBD2	TRBJ2-7
TGCGCCAGCAAATTACAGGGGGCGGGCACTGAAGCTTTCTTT	CASKLQGAGTEAFF	many	TRBV5-1	TRBD1	TRBJ1-1
TGTGCCAGCTGCCCCGCCGGGAACTCTGGAAACACCATATATTTT	CASCPAGNSGNTIYF	few	TRBV28	NA	TRBJ1-3
TGTGCCAGCTCACCACCGTTAGGGGGCCAAGAGACCCAGTACTTC	CASSPPLGGQETQYF	few	TRBV18	NA	TRBJ2-5
TGTGCCAGCAGCTCTGAGGGGGGGCAGACCCAGTACTTC	CASSSEGGQTQYF	few	TRBV7-2	NA	TRBJ2-5
TGTGCCAGCAGCGTGGCCGGGACAGGGCCCTACGAGCAGTACTTC	CASSVAGTGPYEQYF	NA	TRBV5-6	TRBD1	TRBJ2-7
TGTGCCAGCAGCTATACTGTCGGCTACGAGCAGTACTTC	CASSYTVGYEQYF	NA	TRBV11-3	NA	TRBJ2-7
TGTGCCAGCAGCTCACAGGGTACTGGCACTGAAGCTTTCTTT	CASSSQGTGTEAFF	few	TRBV7-9	NA	TRBJ1-1
TGCGCCAGCAGCCCGGGTCGGGAGGTTAATCAGCCCCAGCATTTT	CASSPGREVNQPQHF	NA	TRBV4-1	NA	TRBJ1-5
TGTGCCAGCAGCTTAGACCGGTGGTCAATTGAGCAGTTCTTC	CASSLDRWSIEQFF	NA	TRBV11-3	NA	TRBJ2-1
TGTGCCATCAGTCCCGACACCTACGAGCAGTACTTC	CAISPDTYEQYF	few	TRBV10-3	NA	TRBJ2-7
TGTGCCAGCAGCCCTCCGGGACAGGGGGGAGGCTACACCTTC	CASSPPGQGGGYTF	few	TRBV7-2	TRBD1	TRBJ1-2
TGCGCCAGCAGCACCGGACTAGCGGGAGCCGGAGAGACCCAGTACTTC	CASSTGLAGAGETQYF	few	TRBV5-1	TRBD2	TRBJ2-5
TGTGCCATCAGGGCTAGCGGAACTAGCACAGATACGCAGTATTTT	CAIRASGTSTDTQYF	NA	TRBV10-3	TRBD2	TRBJ2-3
TGTGCCTGGAGTGTACACGGCGGTAGTGGAGATACGCAGTATTTT	CAWSVHGGSGDTQYF	few	TRBV30	NA	TRBJ2-3
TGTGCCAGTGGACTAGCGGGGTACAATGAGCAGTTCTTC	CASGLAGYNEQFF	few	TRBV19	TRBD2	TRBJ2-1
TGTGCCAGCAGGGTAGACACCGGGGAGCTGTTTTTT	CASRVDTGELFF	NA	TRBV6-1	NA	TRBJ2-2
TGTGCCAGCACTCCGGGAGAGGGACGTAATGAGCAGTTCTTC	CASTPGEGRNEQFF	NA	TRBV6-5	NA	TRBJ2-1
TGTGCCAGCAGTCTCAGGGGTCGCGGCTACACCTTC	CASSLRGRGYTF	NA	TRBV28	NA	TRBJ1-2
TGTGCCAGCAGCTTAAGCGGCCCTGAACACGGGGAGCTGTTTTTT	CASSLSGPEHGELFF	NA	TRBV7-9	NA	TRBJ2-2
TGTGCCAGCCGCCTTTCTACCACCGGGGAGCTGTTTTTT	CASRLSTTGELFF	few	TRBV28	NA	TRBJ2-2
TGTGCCAGCAGTTATCAGGGCGACCAAGAGACCCAGTACTTC	CASSYQGDQETQYF	few	TRBV6-6	NA	TRBJ2-5
TGCGCCAGCAGCTTCACAGGGGGCACTGAAGCTTTCTTT	CASSFTGGTEAFF	NA	TRBV5-1	TRBD1	TRBJ1-1
TGCAGCGTTGAACCCCAGAGCGCAGATACGCAGTATTTT	CSVEPQSADTQYF	NA	TRBV29-1	NA	TRBJ2-3
TGTGCCAGCAGCTTAGGTTCAGGTACCTCCTACGAGCAGTACTTC	CASSLGSGTSYEQYF	NA	TRBV7-2	NA	TRBJ2-7
TGTGCCAGCAGCCGAGGGCTGAACACTGAAGCTTTCTTT	CASSRGLNTEAFF	NA	TRBV7-2	NA	TRBJ1-1
TGTGCCAGTAGTATAGATAGGACTAGCGATGAGCAGTTCTTC	CASSIDRTSDEQFF	NA	TRBV19	TRBD2	TRBJ2-1
TGTGCCAGCGAAGCAGGGAACTATGGCTACACCTTC	CASEAGNYGYTF	many	TRBV7-9	NA	TRBJ1-2
TGCGCCAGCAGCCAAGATAAGTATCGGCAGGCCTACGAGCAGTACTTC	CASSQDKYRQAYEQYF	few	TRBV4-1	NA	TRBJ2-7
TGTGCCAGCTCACCAAGCGGGGGGGCCACAGATACGCAGTATTTT	CASSPSGGATDTQYF	NA	TRBV18	TRBD2	TRBJ2-3
TGTGCCAGCAGTTCGACAGGGAGCTCCTACGAGCAGTACTTC	CASSSTGSSYEQYF	NA	TRBV27	TRBD1	TRBJ2-7
TGTGCCAGCAGTCGCGACCGGACAGGCGGTAGCTACACCTTC	CASSRDRTGGSYTF	few	TRBV6-5	TRBD1	TRBJ1-2
TGCGCCAGCAGCCAAGATTCACGGGGGGCCTACAATGAGCAGTTCTTC	CASSQDSRGAYNEQFF	NA	TRBV4-3	TRBD2	TRBJ2-1
TGTGCCAGCAGCTTAGGGCGCGGGTCCAGCACAGATACGCAGTATTTT	CASSLGRGSSTDTQYF	NA	TRBV7-8	NA	TRBJ2-3
TGTGCCAGCAGTTTGGGACTAGCGGGTCCTAGCACAGATACGCAGTATTTT	CASSLGLAGPSTDTQYF	NA	TRBV2	TRBD2	TRBJ2-3
TGCGCCAGCAGCATGCAACAGGGGGCGGAAGAGACCCAGTACTTC	CASSMQQGAEETQYF	few	TRBV5-1	TRBD1	TRBJ2-5
TGTGCCAGCAGCATAACAGGGGGCGGGCAAGAGACCCAGTACTTC	CASSITGGGQETQYF	NA	TRBV25-1	TRBD1	TRBJ2-5
TGTGCCAGCTCACCCCAGCCTCTTTGGCGGGGGGCCTACGAGCAGTACTTC	CASSPQPLWRGAYEQYF	few	TRBV18	TRBD2	TRBJ2-7
TGTGCCAGCTCACCAAGACAGAACACTGAAGCTTTCTTT	CASSPRQNTEAFF	many	TRBV18	NA	TRBJ1-1
TGTGCCTGGAGCTCCGGAGCTCTGAACACTGAAGCTTTCTTT	CAWSSGALNTEAFF	NA	TRBV30	NA	TRBJ1-1
TGTGCCACCCGAGGACTAGCGGGTGCTACCGAGCAGTTCTTC	CATRGLAGATEQFF	few	TRBV6-4	TRBD2	TRBJ2-1
TGCGCCAGCATCCGGGGGGGTAGCACAGATACGCAGTATTTT	CASIRGGSTDTQYF	NA	TRBV5-1	TRBD2	TRBJ2-3
TGTGCCAGCAGTCAGGCAACCTATGGCTACACCTTC	CASSQATYGYTF	few	TRBV2	NA	TRBJ1-2